This TCR beta chain stems from a study of CD8+ T cells in alopecia areata (dated by TCRdb to the late 2010s). For context, the study as a whole: The treated patients, all with moderate-to-severe alopecia areata, were enrolled in an open-label pilot trial of oral tofacitinib given at 5 to 10 mg twice daily. In treated patients, disease severity was measured using the SALT score, which gives the percentage of scalp surface area affected. Patients on tofacitinib were biopsied at baseline and after 4 and 24 weeks of treatment, and several of the patients also had a later scalp biopsy. TCRbeta CDR3 regions were amplified by immunoSEQ multiplex PCR using 35 Vbeta forward and 13 Jbeta reverse primers. The study used high-throughput TCRbeta sequencing to examine T cell clonal expansion in alopecia areata, in both the C3H/HeJ mouse model and human patients. Patients received tofacitinib for 6 to 18 months and were then followed off drug for 6 months to check for delayed response and recurrence. Human TCRbeta sequencing covered scalp tissue and sorted CD4+ and CD8+ peripheral blood T cells from patchy and totalis/universalis alopecia areata patients and healthy controls. Scalp clonality was compared across normal scalp (n=4), patchy alopecia areata scalp (n=8), and alopecia totalis/universalis scalp (n=8). RNA was extracted with the PAXgene miRNA kit for fixed scalp, the miRNeasy kit for PBMCs, and the RNeasy kit for mouse skin.

As to this clone: Its cognate antigen has yet to be identified. No much larger clonotype is one base removed from it; base qualities were not supplied.

Trimming accounts for 6 bases at V and 7 bases at J, while the number of junction bases matched to no gene is 12. Sequences SQVTM (CDR1) and ANQGSEA (CDR2) are obtained from the germline V gene. The CDR3, cysteine through phenylalanine, is 15 amino acids long. Here the CDR3 DNA is all that survives: 45 bases in frame from base 1. This specimen's time point label, per the study, means: around 28 days on oral tofacitinib. Reading the label with the study, this specimen's treatment or condition is: oral pan-JAK inhibitor, 5-10 mg twice daily. Peripheral blood and lesional scalp punch biopsies were obtained from patients with alopecia areata. PBMCs were isolated by density centrifugation and stained for CD3, CD4 and CD8, after which CD4+ and CD8+ T cells were sorted on a FACSAria. Libraries were made using the immunoSEQ multiplex PCR assay. To provide template for TCR sequencing, every sample had RNA extracted and reverse transcribed into cDNA. SuperScript III was used to make first-strand cDNA, primed with a 2:1 mix of oligo-dT and random hexamers. A synthetic immune receptor repertoire was used to gauge amplification bias, and whatever bias remained was removed computationally. In the original analysis: After raw reads were preprocessed to remove errors, the CDR3 was defined following IMGT conventions as running from the conserved cysteine to phenylalanine. Clonality was computed as 1 minus the Shannon entropy, with the entropy normalized by log2 of the number of productive unique TCRs. Scalp TCRbeta sequences were cross-referenced with sorted blood CD4 and CD8 repertoires so that the CD4 or CD8 identity of scalp clones could be inferred. The table was pulled from immuneACCESS by TCRdb, which kept in-frame rearrangements only. Such tables lose some clones; where checked, under half of the loss comes from unresolved V genes, and the rest has no known cause. That table supplies the V and J calls and clone size; D and trimming were determined from the DNA. The table for this sample lists 95,000 to 150,000 clones; 53% of them were counted only once. The ten biggest clones cover approximately 0.46% of the sample.

Here is what the overall study found, with its caveats: Many expanded lesional clones persisted in scalp and blood during tofacitinib treatment, which may partly explain relapse after stopping treatment. Lesional scalp, especially in alopecia totalis/universalis, showed higher clonality and more expanded CD8+ clones than normal scalp, suggesting antigenic drive. TCR sequences shared between patients were less clear than in mice, possibly partly because of HLA diversity in the patient population. Because the treated cohort was small and included a single nonresponder, larger studies are needed to assess links between baseline CD8+ expansion and response. Scalp clonality and the number of expanded CD8+ clones among the top 100 scalp clones were significantly decreased by tofacitinib. Scalp TCR repertoire analysis is complicated because resident alphabeta T cells in normal human skin are also sequenced, whereas mouse skin is dominated by gammadelta T cells.

The chain couples TRBV29-1 to TRBJ2-1; a stretch of 10 junction bases matches TRBD2. This material consisted of CD4+ T cells sorted from blood, taken at week 4, from a patient treated with tofacitinib. The source is a human donor with alopecia areata. This receptor has the CDR3 CSVAYERGGPNEQFF. The DNA sequence reads TGCAGCGTGGCCTACGAGCGGGGGGGGCCTAATGAGCAGTTCTTC.